These 15 T cell receptor beta chains originate from one sample sequenced in a study of blood T cell repertoires in COVID-19. The repertoire was sequenced with immunoSEQ multiplex PCR; TCRdb's copy has only in-frame clones and lacks some. This table has a few hundred thousand clones, about 88% appearing once. Sequencing was performed on PBMCs or T cells enriched from blood (not recorded which). The receptors were gathered from a woman aged 30 to 39 who had been exposed to COVID-19.

The V gene is TRBV5-8, the J gene TRBJ1-6; no definite D call. Trimming stripped 4 bases from V and 8 bases from J, with 7 bases between. The CDR3 length is 12 residues. Germline CDR1 is SGHTS and CDR2 is YDEGEE. CDR3 nucleotides: TGTGCCAGCAGCCCGAAGCATTCACCCCTCCACTTT. It specifies CASSPKHSPLHF. Full variable domain (outside the CDR3, taken from reference TRBV5-8 and TRBJ1-6): EAGVTQSPTHLIKTRGQQATLRCSPISGHTSVYWYQQALGLGLQFLLWYDEGEERNRGNFPPRFSGRQFPNYSSELNVNALELEDSALYLCASSPKHSPLHFGNGTRLTVT.

The CDR3 is CASSPPNPGQGRKKLFF. The DNA of the CDR3 is TGTGCCAGCTCACCACCGAATCCGGGACAGGGAAGAAAAAAACTGTTTTTT. V gene TRBV18 combines with J gene TRBJ1-4, with 9 bases identical to TRBD1. J lost 9 bases, V lost 0 bases, and 11 bases had no gene match. The CDR3 covers 17 residues. Germline lookup yields CDR1 KGHSH and CDR2 LQKENI. Complete variable domain (other parts from reference TRBV18 and TRBJ1-4): NAGVMQNPRHLVRRRGQEARLRCSPMKGHSHVYWYRQLPEEGLKFMVYLQKENIIDESGMPKERFSAEFPKEGPSILRIQQVVRGDSAAYFCASSPPNPGQGRKKLFFGSGTQLSVL.

V is TRBV7-9 and J is TRBJ2-6, with D possibly TRBD1 on 6 matching bases. This CDR3 spans 17 amino acids. V was shortened by 6 bases and J by 2 bases, with 17 bases between the two germline ends. Per the germline V gene, CDR1 is SEHNR and CDR2 is FQNEAQ (reference sequence). The CDR3 loop reads CASSYTLDRAGANVLTF. The CDR3 coding sequence is TGTGCCAGCAGTTACACCCTGGACAGAGCTGGGGCCAACGTCCTGACTTTC. The full variable domain, rest sourced from reference TRBV7-9 and TRBJ2-6, is DTGVSQNPRHKITKRGQNVTFRCDPISEHNRLYWYRQTLGQGPEFLTYFQNEAQLEKSRLLSDRFSAERPKGSFSTLEIQRTEQGDSAMYLCASSYTLDRAGANVLTFGAGSRLTVL.

This chain joins TRBV11-2 and TRBJ1-1; 9 bases align to TRBD1. Germline loops: CDR1 SGHAT, CDR2 FQNNGV. V was clipped by 8 bases and J by 8 bases; unmatched bases: 6. CDR3 length: 12 residues. CDR3 residues: CASETGGLEAFF. The CDR3 nucleotides read TGTGCCAGCGAGACAGGGGGTTTGGAAGCTTTCTTT.

This clone was picked up one time. The chain is built from TRBV9 and TRBJ2-7, with TRBD2 matching 8 bases. CDR3 length: 14 amino acids. Looked up from germline, CDR1 is SGDLS and CDR2 is YYNGEE. V shed 4 bases, J shed 2 bases, and the junction held 5 bases outside the gene matches. This chain's CDR3 is CASSPGTSPYEQYF. The DNA of the CDR3 is TGTGCCAGCAGCCCCGGGACTAGTCCCTACGAGCAGTACTTC.

There are a few counts of this clone. The gene calls are TRBV19 and TRBJ2-4, with D maybe TRBD1 (6 bases). Germline V gives CDR1 LNHDA, CDR2 SQIVND (reference sequence). Trimming removed 0 bases from V and 2 bases from J, with 11 bases in between. The CDR3 is made up of 16 amino acids. CDR3 sequence (DNA): TGTGCCAGTAGTATAGATCATGGGACAACCAAAAACATTCAGTACTTC. Protein: CASSIDHGTTKNIQYF.

This chain uses TRBV13 with TRBJ2-3; TRBD1 matches at 8 bases. Looked up from germline, CDR1 is PRHDT and CDR2 is FYEKMQ (reference sequence). The CDR3 runs to 14 residues. J was trimmed by 1 base and V by 5 bases; bases with no gene match: 2. CDR3: CASSTGQGTDTQYF. The CDR3 coding sequence is TGTGCCAGCAGCACGGGACAGGGCACAGATACGCAGTATTTT. Looking up the rest from reference TRBV13 and TRBJ2-3 gives the full variable domain: AAGVIQSPRHLIKEKRETATLKCYPIPRHDTVYWYQQGPGQDPQFLISFYEKMQSDKGSIPDRFSAQQFSDYHSELNMSSLELGDSALYFCASSTGQGTDTQYFGPGTRLTVL.

The V gene is TRBV11-2, the J gene TRBJ2-3; TRBD2 is a possible D gene (5 bases). In germline, CDR1 is SGHAT, CDR2 FQNNGV. Trimming cost V 5 bases and J 2 bases, with 11 bases left between them. The CDR3 is 14 amino acids. The CDR3 DNA is TGTGCCAGCAGCCCAGCGGATTTCACAGATACGCAGTATTTT. This encodes CASSPADFTDTQYF.

The gene calls are TRBV11-3 and TRBJ2-1, with TRBD1 matching 7 bases. Per germline, CDR1 SGHNT and CDR2 YENEEA. J was trimmed by 6 bases and V by 0 bases; bases with no gene match: 2. CDR3 size: 14 residues. In DNA, the CDR3 is TGTGCCAGCAGCTTAGAGAACAGGGGCAATGAGCAGTTCTTC. Translating it yields CASSLENRGNEQFF.

V is TRBV5-6 and J is TRBJ1-1, with 8 bases matching TRBD1. This CDR3 is built from 13 residues. The V gene end was trimmed by 7 bases and the J gene end by 5 bases; junction bases not matched to a gene: 7. CDR1 is SGHDT and CDR2 is YYEEEE in the germline V gene. For the CDR3, the DNA is TGTGCCAGCCGCCCGACAGGGGCTACTGAAGCTTTCTTT. Translated: CASRPTGATEAFF. The full variable domain, with the rest looked up from reference TRBV5-6 and TRBJ1-1, is DAGVTQSPTHLIKTRGQQVTLRCSPKSGHDTVSWYQQALGQGPQFIFQYYEEEERQRGNFPDRFSGHQFPNYSSELNVNALLLGDSALYLCASRPTGATEAFFGQGTRLTVV.

This chain connects TRBV19 to TRBJ1-5, with D possibly TRBD1 on 5 matching bases. Germline V gene data show CDR1 as LNHDA and CDR2 as SQIVND (reference sequence). V was shortened by 1 base and J by 2 bases, with 9 bases between the two germline ends. The CDR3 totals 15 residues. Written as DNA, the CDR3 is TGTGCCAGTAGTATAGTTCCGACAGGCAATCAGCCCCAGCATTTT. This codes for CASSIVPTGNQPQHF.

The V and J genes are TRBV29-1 and TRBJ2-3, with D possibly matching TRBD2 (7 bases). The CDR3 consists of 14 residues. The germline V gene encodes CDR1 SQVTM and CDR2 ANQGSEA. Trimming pared 6 bases from V and 0 bases from J, leaving 13 bases between. CDR3: CSVAGEGSTDTQYF. CDR3 nucleotide sequence: TGCAGCGTGGCAGGGGAGGGGAGCACAGATACGCAGTATTTT.

CDR3 residues: CASSLGAGVIYEQYF. The CDR3 nucleotides are TGTGCCAGCAGCTTAGGGGCAGGGGTAATCTACGAGCAGTACTTC. V and J are TRBV7-9 and TRBJ2-7; weak D call: TRBD1 (6 bases). The CDR3 totals 15 residues. V was clipped by 1 base and J by 3 bases, with 13 bases between them. The germline V gene has CDR1 SEHNR and CDR2 FQNEAQ (reference sequence).

V is TRBV5-1 and J is TRBJ1-2, with D uncertain. With 3 bases removed from V and 4 bases from J, the gap between germline ends came to 13 bases. The CDR3 runs to 14 residues. Germline values: CDR1 SGHRS, CDR2 YFSETQ. In DNA form, the CDR3 reads TGCGCCAGCAGCTCCCCGGGAGGGCTCTATGGCTACACCTTC. It yields the protein CASSSPGGLYGYTF.

This clone came up once. The chain has TRBV2 and TRBJ2-3, with a weak D call TRBD1 (6 bases). Trimming stripped 7 bases from V and 6 bases from J, with 14 bases between. The CDR3 has 13 amino acids. The germline gives CDR1 SNHLY, CDR2 FYNNEI. Here the CDR3 DNA reads TGTGCCAGCAACAACAGGGTTTCGGATACGCAGTATTTT. It specifies CASNNRVSDTQYF.